The 32 T cell receptor beta chains below were found in one sample sequenced in a study of T cell clonality in common variable immunodeficiency. Repertoires were generated with immunoSEQ multiplex PCR, while TCRdb's copy carries only in-frame clones and drops some. The sample was found to contain over 30,000 clones, and every one recurs. The sample comprised peripheral blood mononuclear cells. Receptors were obtained from a person aged 18 to 75 in good health.

This clone appeared many times. Sequencing ends 3 residues short of the CDR3 end; the germline J gene provides the rest. The V and J genes are TRBV18 and TRBJ2-1; 9 bases match TRBD1. This CDR3 has 15 amino acids. After removal of 3 bases from V and 6 bases from J, the junction contained 6 bases not matched to a gene. CDR1 is KGHSH, CDR2 LQKENI, per germline. The DNA read from the CDR3 is TGTGCCAGCTCACCGGGGACAGGGAGTTCCAATGAG. Its translation: CASSPGTGSSNE. The full-length CDR3 reads as CASSPGTGSSNEQFF.

The table lists this clone with a few counts. Read sequence stops 3 residues before the CDR3 end, and the germline J gene provides the missing end. The genes are TRBV19 and TRBJ1-2; D unresolved. Germline V lookup: CDR1 LNHDA, CDR2 SQIVND (reference sequence). This CDR3 is built from 16 residues. The part of the CDR3 DNA that was read is TGTGCCAGTAGTTGGGCGGGAGGGAGCTCCTACAATGAC. It codes for CASSWAGGSSYND. The whole CDR3 protein reads CASSWAGGSSYNDYTF.

This clone occurred many times. Read coverage stops 3 residues before the CDR3 terminus; the germline J gene supplies the remainder. V usage is TRBV12-3 or TRBV12-4 and J usage is TRBJ2-1, with D possibly being TRBD2 (6 bases). V shed 6 bases and J shed 6 bases, with 18 bases lying between them. The CDR3 is 15 amino acids. CDR3 in amino acids: CASRFLTSPRNEQFF. The sequenced part of the CDR3 DNA is TGTGCCAGCAGGTTCCTGACTAGTCCTCGCAATGAG.

This clone has at least ten counts. The CDR3 end lies 3 residues beyond the end of the read and is filled in from the germline J gene. The rearrangement links TRBV7-6 to TRBJ1-1, with TRBD1 matching 7 bases. Losses at the gene ends were 1 base for V and 4 bases for J; bases not matched to a gene: 6. The CDR3 is 15 amino acids. Per germline, CDR1 SGHVS and CDR2 FNYEAQ. The sequenced part of the CDR3 DNA is TGTGCCAGCAGCTTAGGACAGGGTACTTTCACTGAA. It codes for CASSLGQGTFTE. The full CDR3 protein reads CASSLGQGTFTEAFF. Full variable domain (missing parts from reference TRBV7-6 and TRBJ1-1): GAGVSQSPRYKVTKRGQDVALRCDPISGHVSLYWYRQALGQGPEFLTYFNYEAQQDKSGLPNDRFSAERPEGSISTLTIQRTEQRDSAMYRCASSLGQGTFTEAFFGQGTRLTVV.

This clone was seen many times. The read gets to within 3 residues of the CDR3 end, and the germline J gene fills in the rest. Other nucleotide sequences from this sample produce the same CDR3. The V gene is TRBV7-9, the J gene TRBJ2-7, with D uncertain. CDR3 length: 14 amino acids. Germline CDR1 reads SEHNR; CDR2 reads FQNEAQ (reference sequence). With 9 bases removed from V and 3 bases from J, the gap between germline ends came to 18 bases. CDR3 bases read: TGTGCCAGTAGCCGCGATTTAGTTTTCTACGAG. It specifies CASSRDLVFYE. Given in full, the CDR3 is CASSRDLVFYEQYF.

This clone occurred a few times. The missing CDR3 end, 3 residues past where the read stops, is filled in from the germline J gene. The chain is built from TRBV19 and TRBJ1-2; no clear D. This CDR3 has 13 amino acids. Germline V gene lookup returns CDR1 LNHDA and CDR2 SQIVND (reference sequence). CDR3: CASRPDTTYDYTF. The DNA read from the CDR3 is TGTGCCAGTAGGCCAGACACAACCTACGAC.

In this sample, this clone turned up many times. The missing CDR3 end, 3 residues past where the read stops, is filled in from the germline J gene. The chain combines TRBV11-2 with TRBJ1-1; D may be TRBD1 (5 bases). V was cut by 2 bases and J by 1 base, with 11 bases left in between. The CDR3 covers 15 residues. Germline lookup yields CDR1 SGHAT and CDR2 FQNNGV. The CDR3 sequence: CASSLRPGGNTEAFF. Incomplete CDR3 DNA: TGTGCCAGCAGCTTAAGACCGGGGGGGAACACTGAA. The whole variable domain, remainder taken from reference TRBV11-2 and TRBJ1-1, is EAGVAQSPRYKIIEKRQSVAFWCNPISGHATLYWYQQILGQGPKLLIQFQNNGVVDDSQLPKDRFSAERLKGVDSTLKIQPAKLEDSAVYLCASSLRPGGNTEAFFGQGTRLTVV.

In this sample, this clone turned up many times. The read ends 3 residues shy of where the CDR3 ends; the end is completed using the germline J gene. The rearrangement joins TRBV4-1 to TRBJ1-1, with D hard to call. CDR1 is MGHRA and CDR2 is YSYEKL in the germline V gene. The CDR3 is made up of 13 amino acids. The V end was cut by 5 bases, the J end by 1 base, with 8 bases between. The DNA read from the CDR3 is TGCGCCAGCAGCTATCAGAGGAACACTGAA. This sequence encodes CASSYQRNTE. The full CDR3 protein is CASSYQRNTEAFF.

This clone was picked up many times. The read ends 3 residues before the CDR3 terminus; that terminus is restored from the germline J gene. V usage is TRBV20-1 and J usage is TRBJ2-7, with 9 bases matching TRBD2. Per germline, CDR1 DFQATT and CDR2 SNEGSKA (reference sequence). The CDR3 is made up of 13 amino acids. J gave up 5 bases and V 1 base, and 3 bases lay outside the gene matches. CDR3 DNA (partial): TGCAGTGCTAGAGGGCGGGGGGGTGACGAG. Translated, it gives CSARGRGGDE. The entire CDR3 is CSARGRGGDEQYF.

In this sample, this clone turned up many times. The read ends 3 residues shy of where the CDR3 ends; the end is completed using the germline J gene. The rearrangement uses TRBV5-4 and TRBJ2-3; D possibly corresponds to TRBD2 (6 bases). The CDR3 has 16 amino acids. V lost 4 bases to trimming and J lost 5 bases, with 20 bases between them. The V gene's germline CDR1 is SGHNT and CDR2 YYREEE (reference sequence). This chain's CDR3 is CASSNRAIADLDTQYF. The CDR3 DNA, read in part, is TGTGCCAGCAGCAACCGAGCTATAGCGGATTTAGATACG.

This clone was picked up many times. The sequence runs out 3 residues before the end of the CDR3; the remainder is reconstructed from the germline J gene. The gene calls are TRBV2 and TRBJ2-7; TRBD1 matches at 8 bases. CDR3 length equals 15 residues. The V gene's germline CDR1 is SNHLY and CDR2 FYNNEI. V was pared by 6 bases and J by 1 base, with 8 bases of the junction left unmatched. CDR3 loop: CASRFGQGLSYEQYF. The covered CDR3 bases are TGTGCCAGCAGATTCGGACAGGGTTTATCCTACGAG. The full variable domain, in which reference TRBV2 and TRBJ2-7 provide the parts outside the CDR3, is EPEVTQTPSHQVTQMGQEVILRCVPISNHLYFYWYRQILGQKVEFLVSFYNNEISEKSEIFDDQFSVERPDGSNFTLKIRSTKLEDSAMYFCASRFGQGLSYEQYFGPGTRLTVT.

This clone has at least ten counts. The read ends 3 residues before the CDR3 terminus; that terminus is restored from the germline J gene. J is TRBJ2-2 and V is TRBV12-3 or TRBV12-4; D is possibly TRBD2 (6 bases). Trimming cost V 0 bases and J 7 bases, with 15 bases left between them. This CDR3 is 16 amino acids long. CDR3 loop: CASSLALGGRGGELFF. The CDR3 DNA, read in part, is TGTGCCAGCAGTTTAGCGCTGGGGGGTCGTGGCGGGGAG.

Concerning this clone itself: The read gets to within 3 residues of the CDR3 end, and the germline J gene fills in the rest. The chain combines TRBV5-1 with TRBJ1-1; the D gene is possibly TRBD1 (6 bases). V was pared by 2 bases and J by 1 base, with 12 bases between. CDR3 size: 15 residues. CDR1 is SGHRS, CDR2 YFSETQ, per germline. The sequenced part of the CDR3 DNA is TGCGCCAGCAGCTTCAGGGGCGAGGCGAACACTGAA. Encoded protein: CASSFRGEANTE. The full-length CDR3 reads as CASSFRGEANTEAFF.

With regard to this clone: Read sequence stops 3 residues before the CDR3 end, and the germline J gene provides the missing end. V usage is TRBV6-1 and J usage is TRBJ2-7, with a possible D match to TRBD2 (5 bases). Germline CDR1 MNHNS, CDR2 SASEGT. V dropped 2 bases and J dropped 3 bases, with 5 bases sitting between them. This CDR3 region has 12 residues. The sequenced part of the CDR3 DNA is TGTGCCAGCAGTGAAAGCGGCTACGAG. It codes for CASSESGYE. The full CDR3 is CASSESGYEQYF.

This clone was observed many times. Its ends do not fully match the called genes, so a read error is possible. The DNA read from the CDR3 is TGTGCCAGCAGCGTAGACTCTAATTATGGC. Residues: CASSVDSNYG. From start to end, the CDR3 is CASSVDSNYGYTF. The rearrangement links TRBV9 to TRBJ1-2; D ambiguous. The read falls 3 residues short of the CDR3 end, and the missing part is taken from the germline J gene. Germline assignment: CDR1 SGDLS and CDR2 YYNGEE. The CDR3 is made up of 13 amino acids.

This clone turned up a few times. CDR3 DNA (partial): TGTGCCAGCAGCCGACCTGTTAGCAATGAC. Protein sequence: CASSRPVSND. The complete CDR3 sequence is CASSRPVSNDYTF. The V call is TRBV7-2, the J call TRBJ1-2; D gene ambiguous. The read gets to within 3 residues of the CDR3 end, and the germline J gene fills in the rest. CDR3 length: 13 amino acids. The germline gives CDR1 SGHTA, CDR2 FQGNSA.

This clone was recorded at least ten times. The CDR3 is cut off 3 residues early in the read; its end comes from the germline J gene. The chain is built from TRBV19 and TRBJ2-7; D not resolved. V shed 0 bases and J shed 0 bases, with 6 bases lying between them. CDR3 length: 14 amino acids. The germline CDR1 and CDR2 sequences are LNHDA and SQIVND (reference sequence). The part of the CDR3 DNA that was read is TGTGCCAGTAGTATAGAAGGCAGCTCCTACGAG. Translating it yields CASSIEGSSYE. The whole CDR3 sequence reads CASSIEGSSYEQYF.

This clone showed up many times. The CDR3 end lies 3 residues beyond the end of the read and is filled in from the germline J gene. The rearrangement joins TRBV19 to TRBJ2-3; the D gene is possibly TRBD2 (5 bases). Germline CDR1 is LNHDA and CDR2 is SQIVND (reference sequence). The length of the CDR3 is 17 residues. V was clipped by 6 bases and J by 7 bases, with 26 bases between them. The covered CDR3 bases are TGTGCCAGTAGACCAATTCCTGGTAGTTCGGGGTCTAATACG. This codes for CASRPIPGSSGSNT. In full, the CDR3 is CASRPIPGSSGSNTQYF.

This clone was observed at least ten times. CDR3 DNA (partial): TGTGCCAGTACCCTCAGGCCAGGGGGCATCAAGGCCGGGGAG. Translating it yields CASTLRPGGIKAGE. The full CDR3 protein reads CASTLRPGGIKAGELFF. The V gene is TRBV19, the J gene TRBJ2-2, with 8 bases fitting TRBD1. The DNA ends 3 residues before the CDR3 does, and the rest of the CDR3 is filled in from the germline J gene. CDR3 size: 17 residues. V shed 7 bases and J 6 bases; nucleotides not matched to a gene: 16. CDR1 is LNHDA and CDR2 is SQIVND in the germline V gene (reference sequence).

This clone was found many times. Read coverage stops 3 residues before the CDR3 terminus; the germline J gene supplies the remainder. The chain uses TRBV11-2 and TRBJ2-3; D possibly corresponds to TRBD2 (5 bases). Trimming cost V 2 bases and J 4 bases, with 13 bases left between them. Germline V lookup: CDR1 SGHAT, CDR2 FQNNGV. CDR3 length: 15 amino acids. This CDR3 reads CASSLLYQEADTQYF. Incomplete CDR3 DNA: TGTGCCAGCAGCTTACTCTACCAGGAGGCAGATACG.

This clone was seen at least ten times. The read finishes 3 residues shy of the CDR3 end, and the germline J gene is used to complete it. This chain links TRBV7-9 with TRBJ2-1; TRBD1 aligns across 7 bases. CDR1 is SEHNR, CDR2 FQNEAQ, per germline (reference sequence). The trim removed 7 bases at V and 4 bases at J, leaving 7 bases unmatched. CDR3 length equals 14 residues. CDR3 in amino acids: CASNSGQLYNEQFF. The covered CDR3 bases are TGTGCCAGCAACTCGGGACAGCTATACAATGAG.

The CDR3 bases that were read are TGTGCCAGCAGTGGACAGGGGAAGGGTGAAAAG. It yields the protein CASSGQGKGEK. The CDR3 as a whole reads CASSGQGKGEKLFF. The V and J genes are TRBV2 and TRBJ2-2; 8 bases match TRBD1. The read falls 3 residues short of the CDR3 end, and the missing part is taken from the germline J gene. This CDR3 has 14 amino acids. Germline CDR1 is SNHLY and CDR2 is FYNNEI.

This clone has a handful of counts. The read comes to an end 3 residues before the CDR3 does, leaving the germline J gene to fill in the end. The rearrangement links TRBV18 to TRBJ1-2; D unclear. This CDR3 region has 17 residues. Germline CDR1 is KGHSH and CDR2 is LQKENI. CDR3 amino acids: CASSPVWGSGVPYDYTF. CDR3 DNA (partial): TGTGCCAGCTCACCGGTGTGGGGTAGCGGGGTCCCCTACGAC. The whole variable domain, remainder taken from reference TRBV18 and TRBJ1-2, is NAGVMQNPRHLVRRRGQEARLRCSPMKGHSHVYWYRQLPEEGLKFMVYLQKENIIDESGMPKERFSAEFPKEGPSILRIQQVVRGDSAAYFCASSPVWGSGVPYDYTFGSGTRLTVV.

In its sample, this clone was seen many times. The read gets to within 3 residues of the CDR3 end, and the germline J gene fills in the rest. V and J are TRBV20-1 and TRBJ2-7; 10 bases agree with TRBD2. Germline V gene sequence: CDR1 DFQATT, CDR2 SNEGSKA (reference sequence). The V gene end was trimmed by 2 bases and the J gene end by 4 bases; junction bases not matched to a gene: 11. The CDR3 covers 16 residues. The CDR3 region is CSARSPGTSDIYEQYF. The CDR3 bases that were read are TGCAGTGCTAGATCACCCGGGACTAGCGACATATACGAG.

This clone was seen ten or more times. The read ends 3 residues shy of where the CDR3 ends; the end is completed using the germline J gene. This rearrangement joins TRBV18 to TRBJ2-7, with 9 bases fitting TRBD2. There are 14 residues in the CDR3. The V segment lost 3 bases and the J segment 3 bases; nucleotides outside the gene matches: 3. Germline CDR1 KGHSH, CDR2 LQKENI. CDR3 sequence reads: CASSPSGSSYEQYF. CDR3 bases read: TGTGCCAGCTCACCTAGCGGGAGTAGCTACGAG.

This clone was recorded at least ten times. The read falls 3 residues short of the CDR3 end, and the missing part is taken from the germline J gene. The V gene is TRBV20-1, the J gene TRBJ2-3, with 8 bases lining up with TRBD2. Trimming cost V 5 bases and J 4 bases; bases outside gene matches: 14. The germline gives CDR1 DFQATT, CDR2 SNEGSKA (reference sequence). CDR3 length: 16 residues. The DNA read from the CDR3 is TGCAGTGCTTCTACCGGGACTAGTGAGGGCCCAGATACG. It yields the protein CSASTGTSEGPDT. The full CDR3 is CSASTGTSEGPDTQYF.

Many counts were recorded for this clone. The read ends 3 residues before the CDR3 terminus; that terminus is restored from the germline J gene. This sequence joins TRBV20-1 and TRBJ1-1; maybe TRBD1 (6 bases). Trimming left V 3 bases short and J 4 bases short, with 18 bases between. CDR1 is DFQATT and CDR2 is SNEGSKA in the germline V gene (reference sequence). The CDR3 runs 15 residues. CDR3 bases read: TGCAGTGCTAGTCCCGAGGGGGGGGGAGGCACTGAA. Protein: CSASPEGGGGTE. The whole CDR3 region reads CSASPEGGGGTEAFF.

This clone was counted many times. From the germline J gene comes the end of the CDR3, since the read stops 3 residues before it. The rearrangement links TRBV10-3 to TRBJ2-7; no clear D gene. V was cut by 4 bases and J by 2 bases, with 15 bases left in between. There are 15 residues in the CDR3. CDR1 ENHRY and CDR2 SYGVKD come from the germline V gene. The CDR3 bases that were read are TGTGCCATCAGTGGATTGGGCGAGGTGCCCTACGAG. Protein sequence: CAISGLGEVPYE. The full CDR3 sequence reads CAISGLGEVPYEQYF.

This clone was observed at least ten times. The read halts 3 residues ahead of the CDR3 end, with the missing end drawn from the germline J gene. This chain joins TRBV5-1 and TRBJ1-1, with 8 bases identical to TRBD1. CDR1 SGHRS and CDR2 YFSETQ come from the germline V gene. The CDR3 covers 15 residues. V lost 3 bases, J lost 5 bases, and 9 bases stayed unmatched. The sequenced CDR3 bases are TGCGCCAGCAGCTCGGGCCTGACAGGGGAAACTGAA. Translating it yields CASSSGLTGETE. The entire CDR3 reads CASSSGLTGETEAFF.

In its sample, this clone was seen many times. Coverage ceases 3 residues before the CDR3 finishes, and the germline J gene fills in the end. V usage is TRBV29-1 and J usage is TRBJ2-3; TRBD1 might be the D (6 bases). The germline CDR1 and CDR2 sequences are SQVTM and ANQGSEA. The V end was cut by 6 bases, the J end by 4 bases, with 11 bases between. The CDR3 is 12 residues long. Incomplete CDR3 DNA: TGCAGCGTGGACAGTGGTGCAGATACG. Translating gives CSVDSGADT. The whole CDR3 is CSVDSGADTQYF.

This clone was counted at least ten times. The read stops 3 residues short of the end of the CDR3; the missing end is completed from the germline J gene. The genes are TRBV20-1 and TRBJ2-3, with 7 bases lining up with TRBD2. V was clipped by 2 bases and J by 5 bases; unmatched bases: 4. This CDR3 is built from 13 residues. The germline V gene encodes CDR1 DFQATT and CDR2 SNEGSKA (reference sequence). The CDR3 is CSARSTSEDTQYF. Partial CDR3 DNA: TGCAGTGCTAGATCCACTAGCGAAGATACG.

This clone was recorded many times. The CDR3 is cut off 3 residues early in the read; its end comes from the germline J gene. This chain joins TRBV7-3 and TRBJ2-7, with 9 bases identical to TRBD2. The CDR3 length is 14 residues. Germline CDR1 and CDR2: SGHTA and FQGTGA. Trimming at V came to 2 bases and at J to 2 bases, leaving 1 base not matched to a gene. The CDR3 loop is CASSLAGGTYEQYF. The CDR3 DNA, read in part, is TGTGCCAGCAGCTTAGCGGGGGGGACCTACGAG.